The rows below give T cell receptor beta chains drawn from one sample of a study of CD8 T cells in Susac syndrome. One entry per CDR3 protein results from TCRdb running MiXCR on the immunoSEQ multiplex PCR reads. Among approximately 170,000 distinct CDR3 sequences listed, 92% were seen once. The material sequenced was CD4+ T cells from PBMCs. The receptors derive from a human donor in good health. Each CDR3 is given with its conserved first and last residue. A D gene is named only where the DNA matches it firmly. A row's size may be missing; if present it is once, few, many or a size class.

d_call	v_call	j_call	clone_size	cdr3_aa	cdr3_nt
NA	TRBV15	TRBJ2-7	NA	CATSGQETYEQYF	TGTGCCACCAGCGGACAAGAGACCTACGAGCAGTACTTC
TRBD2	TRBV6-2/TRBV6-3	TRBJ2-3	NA	CASSPWREPSTDTQYF	TGTGCCAGCAGCCCTTGGCGGGAGCCTAGCACAGATACGCAGTATTTT
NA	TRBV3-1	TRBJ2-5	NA	CASSQDIGQNQETQYF	TGTGCCAGCAGCCAAGATATAGGGCAGAACCAAGAGACCCAGTACTTC
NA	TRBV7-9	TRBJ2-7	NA	CASSLVGRDYEQYF	TGTGCCAGCAGCTTAGTAGGCCGAGATTACGAGCAGTACTTC
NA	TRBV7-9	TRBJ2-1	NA	CASSLVEGNEQFF	TGTGCCAGCAGCTTAGTGGAGGGCAATGAGCAGTTCTTC
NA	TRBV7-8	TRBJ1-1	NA	CASSLGGEGNTEAFF	TGTGCCAGCAGCTTAGGAGGGGAGGGGAACACTGAAGCTTTCTTT
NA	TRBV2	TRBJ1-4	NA	CASTEWEKLFF	TGTGCCAGCACCGAGTGGGAAAAACTGTTTTTT
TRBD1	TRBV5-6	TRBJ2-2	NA	CASSLADRAVRELFF	TGTGCCAGCAGCTTGGCGGACAGGGCAGTCAGGGAGCTGTTTTTT
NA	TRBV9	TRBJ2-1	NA	CASSVGQFGDNEQFF	TGTGCCAGCAGCGTCGGACAGTTTGGCGACAATGAGCAGTTCTTC
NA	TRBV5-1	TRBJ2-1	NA	CASSFSRGEQFF	TGCGCCAGCAGCTTTTCTAGGGGGGAGCAGTTCTTC
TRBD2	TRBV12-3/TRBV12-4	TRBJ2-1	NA	CASRSGTSGGRGVYNEQFF	TGTGCCAGCAGGTCGGGGACTAGCGGGGGGAGAGGGGTTTACAATGAGCAGTTCTTC
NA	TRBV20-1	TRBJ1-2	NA	CSARISGIGYTF	TGCAGTGCTAGAATATCGGGAATTGGCTACACCTTC
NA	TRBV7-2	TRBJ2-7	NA	CASSLSWGYEQYF	TGTGCCAGCAGCTTATCATGGGGCTACGAGCAGTACTTC
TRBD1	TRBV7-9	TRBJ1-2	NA	CASSGQGNPSYGYTF	TGTGCCAGCAGCGGACAGGGGAACCCTAGCTATGGCTACACCTTC
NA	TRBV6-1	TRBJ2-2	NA	CASSEGGFYTGELFF	TGTGCCAGCAGTGAGGGCGGATTCTACACCGGGGAGCTGTTTTTT
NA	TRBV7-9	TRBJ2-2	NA	CASSLGGRNTGELFF	TGTGCCAGCAGCTTAGGGGGAAGAAACACCGGGGAGCTGTTTTTT
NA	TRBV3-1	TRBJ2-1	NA	CASSHLTILNEQFF	TGTGCCAGCAGCCACTTGACCATACTCAATGAGCAGTTCTTC
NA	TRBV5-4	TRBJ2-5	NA	CASSLGHRQETQYF	TGTGCCAGCAGCTTGGGACACCGTCAAGAGACCCAGTACTTC
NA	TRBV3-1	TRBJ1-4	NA	CASSQGWTVGGEKLFF	TGTGCCAGCAGCCAAGGTTGGACAGTCGGAGGTGAAAAACTGTTTTTT
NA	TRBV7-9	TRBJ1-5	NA	CASSLAGVSNQPQHF	TGTGCCAGCAGCTTAGCTGGGGTTAGCAATCAGCCCCAGCATTTT
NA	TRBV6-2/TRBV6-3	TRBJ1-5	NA	CASTSGGSSNQPQHF	TGTGCCAGCACGTCCGGAGGTTCTAGCAATCAGCCCCAGCATTTT
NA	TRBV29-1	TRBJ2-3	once	CSVRPSTDTQYF	TGCAGCGTAAGGCCCTCCACAGATACGCAGTATTTT
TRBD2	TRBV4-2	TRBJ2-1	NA	CASSQAQRGSYNEQFF	TGTGCCAGCAGCCAAGCCCAGCGGGGCTCCTACAATGAGCAGTTCTTC
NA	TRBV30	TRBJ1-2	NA	CAWSENGSGYTF	TGTGCCTGGAGTGAAAACGGGTCCGGCTACACCTTC
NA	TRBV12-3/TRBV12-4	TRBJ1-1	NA	CASSLNLGAEAFF	TGTGCCAGCAGTCTCAATCTGGGAGCTGAAGCTTTCTTT
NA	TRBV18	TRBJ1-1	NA	CASSPETGMDTEAFF	TGTGCCAGCTCACCAGAAACAGGGATGGACACTGAAGCTTTCTTT
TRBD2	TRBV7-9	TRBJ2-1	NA	CASSFGLASNEQFF	TGTGCCAGCAGCTTCGGACTAGCATCCAATGAGCAGTTCTTC
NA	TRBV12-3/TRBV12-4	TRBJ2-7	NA	CASSSPGAYSSYEQYF	TGTGCCAGCAGTTCCCCCGGGGCGTATAGCTCCTACGAGCAGTACTTC
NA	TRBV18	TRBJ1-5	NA	CASSAQKIRDGQNQPQHF	TGTGCCAGCTCAGCTCAAAAAATCCGGGACGGACAAAATCAGCCCCAGCATTTT
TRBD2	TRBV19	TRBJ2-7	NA	CASSIPPKRGSIEQYF	TGTGCCAGTAGTATACCCCCAAAGCGGGGGAGTATCGAGCAGTACTTC
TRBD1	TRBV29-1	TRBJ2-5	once	CSADRGSVETQYF	TGCAGCGCCGACAGGGGGTCAGTAGAGACCCAGTACTTC
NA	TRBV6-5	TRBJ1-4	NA	CASSYSWGTNEKLFF	TGTGCCAGCAGTTACTCGTGGGGGACTAATGAAAAACTGTTTTTT
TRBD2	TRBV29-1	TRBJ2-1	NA	CSVEAGLAETYNEQFF	TGCAGCGTTGAAGCGGGACTAGCGGAGACCTACAATGAGCAGTTCTTC
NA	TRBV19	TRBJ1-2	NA	CASRPGSIPPGYTF	TGTGCCAGCCGCCCCGGGTCGATCCCCCCTGGCTACACCTTC
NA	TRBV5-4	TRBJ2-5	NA	CASKSGKGETQYF	TGTGCCAGCAAATCGGGGAAGGGAGAGACCCAGTACTTC
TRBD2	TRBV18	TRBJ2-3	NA	CASSLSSGYTDTQYF	TGTGCCAGCTCACTATCTAGCGGGTACACAGATACGCAGTATTTT
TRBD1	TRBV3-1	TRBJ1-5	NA	CASSQGTGRRGYVGNQPQHF	TGTGCCAGCAGCCAAGGGACAGGGAGGAGGGGATATGTGGGCAATCAGCCCCAGCATTTT
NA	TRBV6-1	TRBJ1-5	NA	CASIENGGGQPQHF	TGTGCCAGCATTGAGAACGGAGGGGGTCAGCCCCAGCATTTT
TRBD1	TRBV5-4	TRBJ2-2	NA	CASSSPGDRSNTGELFF	TGTGCCAGCAGCTCCCCTGGGGACAGATCGAACACCGGGGAGCTGTTTTTT
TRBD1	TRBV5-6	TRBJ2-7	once	CASGRTGTFEQYF	TGTGCCAGCGGAAGGACAGGGACTTTCGAGCAGTACTTC
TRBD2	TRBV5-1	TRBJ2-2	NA	CASSLVASGRTDTGELFF	TGCGCCAGCAGCTTGGTCGCTAGCGGGAGGACGGACACCGGGGAGCTGTTTTTT
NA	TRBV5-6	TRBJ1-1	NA	CASSREGGVKGTEAFF	TGTGCCAGCAGCAGGGAGGGGGGGGTGAAGGGCACTGAAGCTTTCTTT
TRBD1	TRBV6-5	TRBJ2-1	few	CASTYPGQGTNEQFF	TGTGCCAGCACCTACCCGGGACAGGGTACCAATGAGCAGTTCTTC
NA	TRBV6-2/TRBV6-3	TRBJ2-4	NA	CASSYGGLAKNIQYF	TGTGCCAGCAGTTATGGCGGACTAGCCAAAAACATTCAGTACTTC